The rows below give T cell receptor beta chains drawn from one sample of a study of cytomegalovirus exposure and HLA in healthy donors. The repertoire was sequenced with immunoSEQ multiplex PCR; TCRdb's copy has only in-frame clones and lacks some. The sample lists 50,000 to 70,000 clones, 70% to 90% occurring once. The sample was PBMCs. The receptors stem from a male donor in good health and CMV-seronegative. Both conserved end residues are part of each CDR3. The order of the fields is D gene, J gene, V gene, CDR3 protein. A D gene is named only where the DNA matches it firmly.

NA,TRBJ1-3,TRBV7-3,CASSLAGGIGNTIYF
NA,TRBJ2-5,TRBV2,CASSEEREETQYF
NA,TRBJ2-5,TRBV7-6,CASSPQETQYF
NA,TRBJ1-5,TRBV30,CAWSIDTIGQPQHF
NA,TRBJ2-7,TRBV6-1,CASRRPAEGEQYF
NA,TRBJ1-2,TRBV4-3,CANSQDSAPGGGYTF
NA,TRBJ1-3,TRBV7-2,CASSLLPTGNTIYF
TRBD1,TRBJ1-4,TRBV11-2,CASSLDRGLLFF
NA,TRBJ1-6,TRBV7-2,CASSINTGLNSPLHF
TRBD1,TRBJ1-1,TRBV5-1,CASSLDRTGAGNTEAFF
TRBD1,TRBJ1-5,TRBV2,CASSQQGDDQPQHF
TRBD2,TRBJ2-7,TRBV18,CASSPPSGSEQYF
NA,TRBJ1-2,TRBV7-8,CASTDIGTTYGYTF
NA,TRBJ2-7,TRBV18,CASSPNQGQNYEQYF
NA,TRBJ1-4,TRBV7-6,CASSLAPGGGEKLFF
TRBD1,TRBJ1-2,TRBV9,CASSPSGTGGVYYGYTF
NA,TRBJ1-4,TRBV18,CASSPLPERNEKLFF
TRBD1,TRBJ1-1,TRBV9,CASSARQGRTEAFF
NA,TRBJ1-2,TRBV21-1,CAPRSGLPGYTF
NA,TRBJ2-5,TRBV9,CASSETSLETQYF
NA,TRBJ1-2,TRBV19,CASSISTANYGYTF
NA,TRBJ2-2,TRBV30,CAWSVGDPRRVAGELFF
NA,TRBJ2-5,TRBV7-2,CASSSLGVGVRETQYF
NA,TRBJ1-1,TRBV9,CASSTLDTEAFF
NA,TRBJ1-4,TRBV5-6,CASSLGPIHPGEKLFF
TRBD1,TRBJ2-1,TRBV7-2,CASSELGTGNNEQFF
NA,TRBJ1-1,TRBV28,CASSFPMNTEAFF
NA,TRBJ1-1,TRBV6-1,CASSRAGGAGTEAFF
NA,TRBJ1-1,TRBV9,CASSAIISGDTEAFF
TRBD2,TRBJ2-2,TRBV7-2,CASSVSGGATGELFF
TRBD1,TRBJ1-2,TRBV5-6,CASSLAGGDGYTF
NA,TRBJ2-2,TRBV6-1,CASYRAISGELFF
TRBD1,TRBJ1-6,TRBV29-1,CSVLTTGNSPLHF
TRBD1,TRBJ1-1,TRBV4-2,CASSQDRDRVVEAFF
NA,TRBJ1-6,TRBV7-2,CASSFGRGGSSYNSPLHF
NA,TRBJ2-5,TRBV11-2,CASSLDPHPGETQYF